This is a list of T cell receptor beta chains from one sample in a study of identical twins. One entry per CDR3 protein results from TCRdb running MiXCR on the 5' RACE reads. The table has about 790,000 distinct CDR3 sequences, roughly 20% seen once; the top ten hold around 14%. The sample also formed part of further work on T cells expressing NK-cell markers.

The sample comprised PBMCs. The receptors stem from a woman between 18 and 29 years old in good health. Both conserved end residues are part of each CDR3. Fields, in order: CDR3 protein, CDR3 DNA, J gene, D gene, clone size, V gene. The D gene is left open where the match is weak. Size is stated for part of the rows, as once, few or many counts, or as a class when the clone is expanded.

CASSGQGLGTDTQYF TGCGCCAGCAGCGGACAGGGACTGGGCACAGATACGCAGTATTTT TRBJ2-3 TRBD1 few TRBV5-1
CASRGQGHGYTF TGTGCCAGCAGGGGACAGGGGCATGGCTACACCTTC TRBJ1-2 TRBD1 many TRBV12-3/TRBV12-4
CASGPGSGANVLTF TGTGCCAGCGGACCAGGGTCCGGGGCCAACGTCCTGACTTTC TRBJ2-6 - - TRBV6-2/TRBV6-3
CASSGHGLNQPQHF TGTGCCAGCAGTGGTCACGGCCTAAATCAGCCCCAGCATTTT TRBJ1-5 - - TRBV2
CASRASESTEAFF TGTGCCAGCAGGGCCAGTGAGAGCACTGAAGCTTTCTTT TRBJ1-1 - - TRBV12-3/TRBV12-4
CASSYKSANSPLHF TGTGCCAGCAGCTATAAGTCTGCGAATTCACCCCTCCACTTT TRBJ1-6 - - TRBV7-8
CSARPAGYGQGDTQYF TGCAGTGCTAGACCCGCCGGTTACGGGCAGGGAGATACGCAGTATTTT TRBJ2-3 - few TRBV20-1
CASRGGGAGETQYF TGTGCTAGTCGCGGGGGAGGTGCTGGCGAGACCCAGTACTTC TRBJ2-5 TRBD2 few TRBV12-5
CSASRGQFPYEQYF TGCAGTGCTAGTAGGGGACAGTTCCCCTACGAGCAGTACTTC TRBJ2-7 TRBD1 few TRBV20-1
CASTRGGSSVETQYF TGTGCCAGTACTCGGGGCGGGAGCTCGGTAGAGACCCAGTACTTC TRBJ2-5 TRBD2 - TRBV12-3/TRBV12-4
CSVSRGAQETQYF TGCAGCGTTTCACGGGGGGCTCAGGAGACCCAGTACTTC TRBJ2-5 - many TRBV29-1
CSVEPGPIPYEQYF TGCAGCGTTGAACCGGGACCCATCCCGTACGAGCAGTACTTC TRBJ2-7 - - TRBV29-1
CSASPIAGGGETQYF TGCAGTGCTAGTCCGATAGCGGGGGGTGGAGAGACCCAGTACTTC TRBJ2-5 TRBD2 - TRBV20-1
CASRLAGGSTYNEQFF TGCGCCAGCAGACTAGCGGGGGGGAGCACCTACAATGAGCAGTTCTTC TRBJ2-1 TRBD2 once TRBV5-1